The present T cell receptor (beta chain) was sequenced within a study of long-term antiretroviral therapy in people with HIV. Looking at the study overall: The study's earliest collections predate the 2015 immediate-ART recommendation by about a decade. Broader study findings: Clonotypes expanded prior to ART showed repertoire dominance at all sampled time points. Drawn between 2004 and 2017, the blood was possibly obtained under older ART regimens.

About this clone: Its antigen remains unknown.

Researchers report immunoSEQ v3.0 was run at survey level. TCRdb keeps only in-frame clones here, not all; method: immunoSEQ multiplex PCR. The sample includes tens of thousands of clones, over 75% seen only once; the top ten take 6.5% to 10%. The CDR3 runs 17 residues. The V gene's germline CDR1 is MGHDK and CDR2 SYGVNS. Trimming left V 3 bases short and J 0 bases short, with 16 bases between. The receptor was isolated from a man between 18 and 29 years old with HIV. The rearrangement joins TRBV25-1 to TRBJ2-3; tentatively, D is TRBD2 (5 bases). Source: unsorted PBMCs, taken 0.2 years before starting antiretroviral therapy. CDR3 bases: TGTGCCAGCAGTGATCCAGGCCTAAGGACTAGCACAGATACGCAGTATTTT. Encoded protein: CASSDPGLRTSTDTQYF. Filled out from reference TRBV25-1 and TRBJ2-3, the complete variable domain reads EADIYQTPRYLVIGTGKKITLECSQTMGHDKMYWYQQDPGMELHLIHYSYGVNSTEKGDLSSESTVSRIRTEHFPLTLESARPSHTSQYLCASSDPGLRTSTDTQYFGPGTRLTVL.